These 21 T cell receptor beta chains were sequenced from one sample in a study of human T cells and chemical hapten exposure. MiXCR was run by TCRdb on the RACE reads, yielding one entry per CDR3 protein. Here the sample spans some 39,000 distinct CDR3 sequences, about 7.6% being singletons. Stated time point: pre-sensitization, week 0. As for treatment: therapeutic diphenylcyclopropenone sensitization with weekly scalp DPC. The material sequenced was whole blood, taken in connection with sensitization to the hapten diphenylcyclopropenone (DPC). All receptors derive from a woman aged 45 to 65 with alopecia areata. Some clones in this sample may be carry-over from other donors' samples.

Many counts were recorded for this clonotype. The chain combines TRBV7-3 with TRBJ2-6; D unresolved. CDR1 SGHTA and CDR2 FQGTGA come from the germline V gene. V lost 1 base and J lost 0, with 13 bases in between. The length of the CDR3 is 18 residues. The CDR3 sequence is CASSLSQASFSGANVLTF. The CDR3 DNA reads TGTGCCAGCAGCTTAAGCCAGGCTTCTTTCTCTGGGGCCAACGTCCTGACTTTC.

This clonotype was observed many times. V and J are TRBV6-2 or TRBV6-3 and TRBJ1-1; D not resolved. Germline values: CDR1 MNHEY, CDR2 SVGEGT. This CDR3 contains 12 residues. Trimming removed 4 bases at V and 1 base at J, with 4 bases between. In DNA form, the CDR3 reads TGTGCCAGCAGTTGGGGGAACACTGAAGCTTTCTTT. Its translation is CASSWGNTEAFF.

The J gene is TRBJ2-3, the V gene TRBV20-1; D gene unclear. The CDR3 contains 10 residues. Germline loops: CDR1 DFQATT, CDR2 SNEGSKA (reference sequence). Here the CDR3 DNA reads TGCAGCCCCATGACGGATACGCAGTATTTT. Translating gives CSPMTDTQYF.

In its sample, this clonotype was seen many times. The chain recombines TRBV30 with TRBJ1-3; D not resolved. Per germline, CDR1 GTSNPN and CDR2 SVGIG (reference sequence). V shed 1 base and J shed 2 bases, with 3 bases lying between them. The CDR3 runs to 12 residues. CDR3 sequence reads: CAWSAAGNTIYF. The DNA for the CDR3 is TGTGCCTGGAGTGCCGCTGGAAACACCATATATTTT.

At least ten counts were recorded for this clonotype. The chain uses TRBV3-1 and TRBJ2-7; D unresolved. V lost 4 bases, J lost 6 bases, and 16 bases lay in between. The CDR3 runs 14 residues. The V gene's germline CDR1 is LGHDT and CDR2 YNNKEL (reference sequence). The CDR3 bases are TGTGCCAGCAGCCCCCCTAGTCAATTGGGCGAGCAGTACTTC. Its translation: CASSPPSQLGEQYF.

Many counts were recorded for this clonotype. This chain uses TRBV11-2 with TRBJ2-2; 12 nucleotides align to TRBD1. The junction had 11 bases not matched to a gene; V was cut back by 5 bases and J by 10 bases. The germline V gene has CDR1 SGHAT and CDR2 FQNNGV. There are 16 residues in the CDR3. CDR3: CASSPLGTGGSKELFF. The CDR3 DNA follows: TGTGCCAGCAGCCCATTAGGGACAGGGGGCTCAAAGGAGCTGTTTTTT.

The sample holds many counts of this clonotype. V is TRBV12-3 or TRBV12-4 and J is TRBJ1-5, with D hard to call. The CDR3 loop spans 15 amino acids. V was cut by 3 bases and J by 4 bases, with 13 bases left in between. CDR3: CASSFGAQSNQPQHF. For the CDR3, the DNA is TGTGCCAGCAGTTTCGGTGCGCAGTCAAATCAGCCCCAGCATTTT.

The chain employs TRBV29-1 and TRBJ1-4; tentative D call: TRBD1 (5 bases). CDR1 SQVTM and CDR2 ANQGSEA come from the germline V gene. V dropped 6 bases and J dropped 4 bases, with 15 bases sitting between them. The length of the CDR3 is 14 residues. The CDR3 DNA follows: TGCAGCGTGGGACCGGGACTAAGTAATGAAAAACTGTTTTTT. This codes for CSVGPGLSNEKLFF.

This clonotype has ten or more counts. The CDR3 region has the DNA TGTGCCAGCAGCCAAGACGAACAGGCCGACTACGAGCAGTACTTC. Protein sequence: CASSQDEQADYEQYF. The chain carries TRBV4-2 and TRBJ2-7, with D possibly matching TRBD1 (5 bases). The CDR3 is 15 residues long. Germline lookup yields CDR1 LGHNA and CDR2 YNFKEQ. Trimming stripped 0 bases from V and 3 bases from J, with 12 bases between.

This clonotype showed up just a few times. The chain joins TRBV28 to TRBJ2-5; the D gene could be TRBD1 or TRBD2 (5 bases each). The CDR3 runs to 13 residues. Trimming shortened V by 4 bases and J by 4 bases, and 10 bases separated the two germline ends. Germline values: CDR1 MDHEN, CDR2 SYDVKM. CDR3 sequence (DNA): TGTGCCAGCAGTTCGCCAGGGAGAGAGACCCAGTACTTC. This codes for CASSSPGRETQYF. The full variable domain, completed using reference TRBV28 and TRBJ2-5, is DVKVTQSSRYLVKRTGEKVFLECVQDMDHENMFWYRQDPGLGLRLIYFSYDVKMKEKGDIPEGYSVSREKKERFSLILESASTNQTSMYLCASSSPGRETQYFGPGTRLLVL.

This clonotype was seen ten or more times. CDR3 in amino acids: CASSGQVEAFF. The DNA for the CDR3 is TGTGCCAGCAGCGGGCAGGTTGAAGCTTTCTTT. This rearrangement joins TRBV7-9 to TRBJ1-1; D unclear. The V end lost 5 bases, the J end lost 7 bases, and 8 bases lay between the germline ends. Germline-derived CDR1 and CDR2 are SEHNR and FQNEAQ (reference sequence). The CDR3 is 11 amino acids.

This clonotype was observed at least ten times. This chain uses TRBV6-2 or TRBV6-3 with TRBJ2-7; 7 bases map to TRBD1. The CDR3 runs to 18 residues. The V segment lost 7 bases and the J segment 0 bases; nucleotides outside the gene matches: 18. CDR1 is MNHEY, CDR2 SVGEGT, per germline. This CDR3 reads CASTYIPHRGRSSYEQYF. CDR3 nucleotides: TGTGCCAGCACCTACATTCCCCACAGGGGCCGGAGCTCCTACGAGCAGTACTTC.

This clonotype appeared a few times. The genes are TRBV25-1 and TRBJ1-1, with TRBD1 identical over 8 bases. The CDR3 loop spans 14 amino acids. V lost 6 bases, J lost 1 base, and 4 bases stayed unmatched. Germline assignment: CDR1 MGHDK and CDR2 SYGVNS. The CDR3 DNA sequence: TGTGCCAGCAGGCAGGGGGCGAAGAACACTGAAGCTTTCTTT. This gives the protein CASRQGAKNTEAFF.

This clonotype showed up many times. V and J are TRBV29-1 and TRBJ2-7; 8 nucleotides line up with TRBD2. There are 11 residues in the CDR3. V shed 7 bases, J shed 6 bases, and the junction held 5 bases outside the gene matches. Germline CDR1 reads SQVTM; CDR2 reads ANQGSEA. The CDR3 DNA reads as TGCAGCGCCGGGAGGGAGTCCGAGCAGTACTTC. Amino acids: CSAGRESEQYF.

This clonotype was seen a few times. Relative to the germline gene, one junction end is altered; a read error may explain this. The genes are TRBV7-7 and TRBJ2-2; D is unresolved. Germline-derived CDR1 and CDR2 are SSHAT and FNYEAQ (reference sequence). CDR3 size: 14 residues. The CDR3 coding sequence is TGTGCTAGCAGCTCATCTAAAAGTGGCGGGGAGCTGTTTTTT. Translation: CASSSSKSGGELFF.

In its sample, this clonotype was seen many times. The J gene is TRBJ2-1, the V gene TRBV3-1, with D perhaps assigned TRBD1 or TRBD2 (5 bases each). The CDR3 spans 12 residues. Germline CDR1 LGHDT, CDR2 YNNKEL (reference sequence). Trimming took 0 bases from V and 12 from J, leaving 9 bases between them. For the CDR3, the DNA is TGTGCCAGCAGCCAAGATGTGGGACCGCAGTTCTTC. It codes for CASSQDVGPQFF.

The chain uses TRBV27 and TRBJ2-7, with 10 positions matching TRBD2. This CDR3 has 16 residues. CDR1 is MNHEY and CDR2 is SMNVEV in the germline V gene (reference sequence). V shed 5 bases, J shed 3 bases, and the junction held 10 bases outside the gene matches. In DNA form, the CDR3 reads TGTGCCAGCAGTGTCTCTCTACTAGCGGGGCACTACGAGCAGTACTTC. It translates to CASSVSLLAGHYEQYF.

This clonotype showed up many times. The chain joins TRBV20-1 to TRBJ2-5; TRBD2 aligns across 8 bases. Per the germline V gene, CDR1 is DFQATT and CDR2 is SNEGSKA (reference sequence). V trimming: 1 base; J trimming: 1 base; junction bases outside the gene matches: 5. This CDR3 has 15 amino acids. CDR3 bases: TGCAGTGCTAGAGCCCCTAGCGGGCCCCAAGAGACCCAGTACTTC. It yields the protein CSARAPSGPQETQYF.

This clonotype was seen repeatedly, ten times or more. This rearrangement joins TRBV30 to TRBJ2-6, with D possibly called TRBD1 or TRBD2 (6 bases each). Germline values: CDR1 GTSNPN, CDR2 SVGIG (reference sequence). V lost 2 bases and J 2 bases, leaving 7 bases between the germline ends. CDR3 size: 14 residues. CDR3 in amino acids: CAWSRGAGANVLTF. CDR3 coding DNA: TGTGCCTGGAGTAGGGGGGCTGGGGCCAACGTCCTGACTTTC.

This clonotype has a count of ten or more. The chain carries TRBV14 and TRBJ2-2; TRBD1 agrees at 7 bases. V was clipped by 5 bases and J by 2 bases; unmatched bases: 5. This CDR3 is 15 amino acids long. Germline CDR1 and CDR2: SGHDN and FVKESK. The CDR3 region has the DNA TGTGCCAGCAGCTATCACAGGGGAAACACCGGGGAGCTGTTTTTT. Translation: CASSYHRGNTGELFF.

The chain uses TRBV20-1 and TRBJ2-3; D not certain. V was trimmed by 3 bases and J by 2 bases, leaving 6 bases between them. CDR3 size: 12 residues. Germline V gives CDR1 DFQATT, CDR2 SNEGSKA (reference sequence). The CDR3 coding sequence is TGCAGTGCTAGTGACTCCACAGATACGCAGTATTTT. Translated: CSASDSTDTQYF.